Here is one T cell receptor (beta chain) with its context. The data were produced by immunoSEQ multiplex PCR, yet TCRdb's version contains in-frame clones alone and is incomplete. The table lists about 380,000 clones, roughly 91% of them singletons, with 1.2% in the top ten. The data derive from a study of blood T cell repertoires in COVID-19. Across the whole study: Spain, Italy and the United States supplied samples that represented acute and convalescent COVID-19.

After removal of 5 bases from V and 6 bases from J, the junction contained 6 bases not matched to a gene. Germline loops: CDR1 LGHDT, CDR2 YNNKEL (reference sequence). This CDR3 spans 15 amino acids. The participants were between about 18 and 100 years old and came from 24 US areas. Resolution of symptoms, clearance, or two negative PCRs was present in recovered Cohort 3 donors. The sequenced material came from PBMCs or T cells enriched from blood (not recorded which). This receptor was taken from a woman aged 18-29 years who had recovered from COVID-19. The rearrangement joins TRBV3-1 (or the pseudogene TRBV3-2) to TRBJ2-2, with TRBD1 identical over 10 bases. The CDR3 reads CASSAGTGDPGELFF. DNA for the CDR3: TGTGCCAGCAGCGCCGGGACAGGGGATCCCGGGGAGCTGTTTTTT.